The 6 T cell receptor beta chains reported below all come from one sample, sequenced in a study of T cell clonotyping in hematopoietic cell transplantation. The method was immunoSEQ multiplex PCR; TCRdb's version includes in-frame clones alone and lacks a portion of them. The table includes 30,000 or so clones, around 80% detected once. The time point is: recipient sample about 28 days before transplant, after cytoreduction. The sample in question was peripheral blood mononuclear cells, obtained before stem cell transplant. The source is a woman aged 30 to 39 with chronic myeloid leukemia. Some clones in this sample may be carry-over from other donors' samples.

The J gene is TRBJ2-7, the V gene TRBV14; 8 bases align to TRBD1. Germline V gene data show CDR1 as SGHDN and CDR2 as FVKESK. V trimming: 3 bases; J trimming: 3 bases; junction bases outside the gene matches: 7. The CDR3 contains 15 residues. The CDR3 nucleotides read TGTGCCAGCAGCCACTGGACAGGGAACAGCTACGAGCAGTACTTC. Encoded protein: CASSHWTGNSYEQYF.

This clone has just one count. The J gene is TRBJ1-2, the V gene TRBV11-2; D unresolved. Germline V gene lookup returns CDR1 SGHAT and CDR2 FQNNGV. CDR3 size: 14 residues. V lost 0 bases to trimming and J lost 7 bases, with 12 bases between them. The DNA of the CDR3 is TGTGCCAGCAGCTTAGATAATAGGATCTTTGGCTACACCTTC. This translates into CASSLDNRIFGYTF.

The genes are TRBV19 and TRBJ2-2, with a possible D match to TRBD1 (6 bases). This CDR3 comprises 15 residues. CDR1 and CDR2 (germline): LNHDA, SQIVND (reference sequence). V was trimmed by 5 bases and J by 4 bases, leaving 14 bases between them. The CDR3: CASSQPGQSTGELFF. CDR3 sequence (DNA): TGTGCCAGTAGTCAACCGGGACAATCCACCGGGGAGCTGTTTTTT. The whole variable domain, filled in from reference TRBV19 and TRBJ2-2, reads DGGITQSPKYLFRKEGQNVTLSCEQNLNHDAMYWYRQDPGQGLRLIYYSQIVNDFQKGDIAEGYSVSREKKESFPLTVTSAQKNPTAFYLCASSQPGQSTGELFFGEGSRLTVL.

The table lists this clone with a count of one. J is TRBJ2-5 and V is TRBV6-6, with TRBD1 as a possible D gene (6 bases). CDR1 MNHNY and CDR2 SVGAGI come from the germline V gene (reference sequence). This CDR3 has 15 amino acids. Deletions cut 3 bases from V and 4 bases from J, with 15 bases between. This CDR3 reads CASSYYGGRRETQYF. The CDR3 DNA follows: TGTGCCAGCAGTTATTATGGGGGCAGGAGAGAGACCCAGTACTTC.

In its sample, this clone was seen a few times. This chain links TRBV4-3 with TRBJ2-6; TRBD1 matches 7 bases. The CDR3 is 19 amino acids. CDR1 and CDR2 from the germline V gene are LGHNA and YSLEER. The ends lost 0 bases at V and 0 bases at J; junction bases unmatched: 8. CDR3 loop: CASSQDSGQILSGANVLTF. The CDR3 DNA reads as TGCGCCAGCAGCCAAGATTCGGGACAGATACTCTCTGGGGCCAACGTCCTGACTTTC.

This clone is labeled medium-sized. Written as DNA, the CDR3 is TGTGCCAGCAGCTTAGGCGGAGGGCCCGGGGAGCTGTTTTTT. Its translation is CASSLGGGPGELFF. V gene TRBV7-9 combines with J gene TRBJ2-2, with D perhaps matching TRBD2 (6 bases). Germline V gene sequence: CDR1 SEHNR, CDR2 FQNEAQ (reference sequence). V was shortened by 1 base and J by 6 bases, with 9 bases between the two germline ends. The CDR3 extends over 14 amino acids.